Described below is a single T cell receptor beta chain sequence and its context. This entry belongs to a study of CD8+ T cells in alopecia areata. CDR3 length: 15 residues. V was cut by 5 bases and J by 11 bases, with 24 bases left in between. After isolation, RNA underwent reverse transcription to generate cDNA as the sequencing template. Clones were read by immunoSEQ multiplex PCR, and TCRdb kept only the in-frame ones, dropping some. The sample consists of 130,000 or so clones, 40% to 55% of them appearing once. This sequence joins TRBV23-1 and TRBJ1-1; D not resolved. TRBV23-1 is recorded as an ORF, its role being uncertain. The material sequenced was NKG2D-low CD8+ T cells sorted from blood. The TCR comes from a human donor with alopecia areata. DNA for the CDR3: TGCGCCAGCAGTTGGAGACTAACCCACGGGAGACTGGCTTTCTTT. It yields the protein CASSWRLTHGRLAFF.